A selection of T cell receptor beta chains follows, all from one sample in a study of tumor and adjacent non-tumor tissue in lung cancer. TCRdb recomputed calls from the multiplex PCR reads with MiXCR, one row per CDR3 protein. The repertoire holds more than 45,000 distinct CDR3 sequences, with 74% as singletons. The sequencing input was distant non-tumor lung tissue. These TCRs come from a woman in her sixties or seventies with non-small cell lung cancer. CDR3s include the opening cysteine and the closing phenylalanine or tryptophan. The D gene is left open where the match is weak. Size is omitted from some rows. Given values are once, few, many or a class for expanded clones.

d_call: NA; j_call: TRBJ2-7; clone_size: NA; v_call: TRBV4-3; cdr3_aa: CASNQDNGHWAYEQYF; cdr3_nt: TGCGCCAGCAACCAAGATAACGGACATTGGGCCTACGAGCAGTACTTC
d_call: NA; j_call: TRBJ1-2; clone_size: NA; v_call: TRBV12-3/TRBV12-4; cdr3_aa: CGCSLSLYGYTF; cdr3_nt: TGTGGCTGCAGTCTTAGCCTCTATGGCTACACCTTC
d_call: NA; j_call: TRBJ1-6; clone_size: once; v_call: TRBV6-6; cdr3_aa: CASRFDEESSYSSPLHF; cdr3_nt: TGTGCCAGCCGTTTTGATGAAGAGAGCTCCTATAGTTCGCCCCTCCACTTT
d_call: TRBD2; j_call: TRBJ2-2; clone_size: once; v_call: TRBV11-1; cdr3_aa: CAGSPRLAGESTGELFF; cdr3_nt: TGTGCCGGCAGCCCGCGACTAGCGGGAGAATCTACCGGGGAACTGTTTTTT
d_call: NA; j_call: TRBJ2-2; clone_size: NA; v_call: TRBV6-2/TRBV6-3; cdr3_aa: CASTYGGDAGELFF; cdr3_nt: TGTGCCAGCACTTATGGGGGCGACGCCGGGGAGCTGTTTTTT
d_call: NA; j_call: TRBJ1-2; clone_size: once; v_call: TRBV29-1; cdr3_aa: CSVVKMGRRMTF; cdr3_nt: TGCAGCGTTGTGAAGATGGGGCGCAGAATGACCTTC
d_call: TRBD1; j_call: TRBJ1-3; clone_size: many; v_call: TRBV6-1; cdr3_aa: CASSAGRVRGRRGNTIYF; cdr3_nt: TGTGCCAGCAGTGCGGGGAGGGTTAGGGGGCGCCGAGGAAACACCATATATTTT
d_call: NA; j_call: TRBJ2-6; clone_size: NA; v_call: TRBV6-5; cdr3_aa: CVSRYGSGANVLTF; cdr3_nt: TGTGTCAGCAGGTACGGCTCTGGGGCCAACGTCCTGACTTTC
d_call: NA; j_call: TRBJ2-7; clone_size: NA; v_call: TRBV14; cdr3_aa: CGSSPDRREQYF; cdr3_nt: TGTGGTAGTAGCCCAGACCGCCGCGAGCAGTACTTC
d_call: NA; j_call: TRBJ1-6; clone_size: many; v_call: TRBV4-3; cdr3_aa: CASSQESQVWSPLHF; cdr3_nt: TGCGCCAGCAGCCAAGAATCCCAGGTTTGGTCACCCCTCCACTTT
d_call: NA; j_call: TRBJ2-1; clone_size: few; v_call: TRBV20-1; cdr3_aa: CSASLSDQEQFF; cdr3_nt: TGCAGTGCTAGCCTGTCGGATCAAGAGCAGTTCTTC
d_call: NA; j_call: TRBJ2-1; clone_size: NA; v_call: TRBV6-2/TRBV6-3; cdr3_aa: CASSRPNSYNEQFF; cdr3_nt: TGTGCCAGCAGCCGCCCAAACTCCTACAATGAGCAGTTCTTC
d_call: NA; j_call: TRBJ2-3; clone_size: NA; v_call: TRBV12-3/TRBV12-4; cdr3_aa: CASGPQAARTDTQYF; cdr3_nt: TGTGCCAGCGGTCCCCAGGCGGCCCGCACAGATACGCAGTATTTT
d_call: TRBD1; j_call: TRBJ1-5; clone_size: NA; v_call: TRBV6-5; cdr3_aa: CARSLQGVGQPQHF; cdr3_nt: TGTGCCCGCAGTTTACAGGGGGTCGGGCAGCCCCAGCATTTT
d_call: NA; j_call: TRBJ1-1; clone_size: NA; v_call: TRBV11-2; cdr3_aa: CTSSLGTGGRNTEAFF; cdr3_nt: TGTACCAGCAGCTTAGGCACAGGAGGTAGGAACACTGAAGCTTTCTTT
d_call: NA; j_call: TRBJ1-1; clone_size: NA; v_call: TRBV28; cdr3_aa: CATSLLPPTYPEAFF; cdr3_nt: TGTGCCACCAGTTTATTGCCCCCTACCTACCCTGAAGCTTTCTTT
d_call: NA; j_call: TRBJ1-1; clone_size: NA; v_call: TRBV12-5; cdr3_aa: CAGATGINGATEAFF; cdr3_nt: TGTGCTGGTGCCACAGGAATAAATGGGGCCACTGAAGCTTTCTTT
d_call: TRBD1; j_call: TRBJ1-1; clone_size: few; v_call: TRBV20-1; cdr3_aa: CSARDIEGQGTFF; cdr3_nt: TGCAGTGCTAGAGATATTGAGGGACAGGGGACTTTCTTT
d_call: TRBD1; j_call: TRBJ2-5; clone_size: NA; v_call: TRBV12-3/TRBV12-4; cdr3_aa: CASSSRGRGPARYQETQYF; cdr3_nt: TGTGCCAGCAGTTCAAGGGGCAGGGGGCCGGCCCGGTACCAAGAGACCCAGTACTTC
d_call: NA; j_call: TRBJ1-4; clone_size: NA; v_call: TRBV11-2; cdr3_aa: CASTSTGGRIGEKLFF; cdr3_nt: TGTGCCAGCACCTCCACGGGGGGGCGCATAGGTGAAAAACTGTTTTTT
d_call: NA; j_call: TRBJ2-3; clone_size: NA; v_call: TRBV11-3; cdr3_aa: CVSSSDTDRQYF; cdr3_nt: TGTGTCAGCAGCTCCGACACAGATAGGCAGTATTTT
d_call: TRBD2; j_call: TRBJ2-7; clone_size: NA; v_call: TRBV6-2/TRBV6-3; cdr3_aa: CASRTTSGLYEQYF; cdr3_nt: TGTGCCAGCAGGACAACTAGCGGCCTCTATGAGCAGTACTTC
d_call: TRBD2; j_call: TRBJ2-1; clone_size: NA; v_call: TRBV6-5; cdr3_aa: CASSYAPQGLGTHNEQFF; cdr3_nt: TGTGCCAGCAGTTACGCACCCCAGGGACTAGGGACACACAACGAGCAGTTCTTC
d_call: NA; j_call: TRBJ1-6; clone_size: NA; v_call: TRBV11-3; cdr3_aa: CASSLEDRYNSSLHF; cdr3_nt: TGTGCCAGTAGCCTAGAGGACAGATATAATTCATCCCTCCACTTT
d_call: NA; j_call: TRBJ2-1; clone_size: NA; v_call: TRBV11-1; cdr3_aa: CASSSGGPNEQFF; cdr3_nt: TGTGCCAGCAGCAGTGGCGGGCCCAATGAGCAGTTCTTC
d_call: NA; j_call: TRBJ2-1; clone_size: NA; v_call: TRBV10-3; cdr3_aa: CAISGTSDLRNEQFF; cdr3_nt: TGTGCCATCAGTGGAACTAGTGACTTGCGGAATGAGCAGTTCTTC
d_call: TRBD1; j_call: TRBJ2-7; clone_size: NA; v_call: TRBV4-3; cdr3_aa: CASSHDIGQGGYEQYF; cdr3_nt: TGCGCCAGCAGCCACGATATCGGACAGGGGGGCTACGAGCAGTACTTC